This entry is about one TCR beta chain. Specified treatment: about 20 received Ad26.COV2.S at low or high dose, single or two shots; about 5 received placebo; per-sample allocation not given. Vaccine and placebo recipients were sampled on day 63 after the first injection. Aged 18-55 years, donor was enrolled in Boston in about 2020. This sample stems from a study of Ad26.COV2.S vaccination and SARS-CoV-2 variants. Study details: Donor was one of the participants in the Ad26.COV2.S arm of the COV1001 trial.

CDR1 is GTSNPN, CDR2 SVGIG, per germline (reference sequence). V was clipped by 2 bases and J by 5 bases; unmatched bases: 4. The CDR3 has 13 residues. Profiling relied on immunoSEQ multiplex PCR, and the TCRdb table lists in-frame clones only, not all of them. The table lists more than 350,000 clones, 75% to 95% of them singletons. This TCR was recovered from a person aged 18-65 years who received the Ad26.COV2.S COVID-19 vaccine or a placebo. The sample consisted of peripheral blood, taken in a trial of Ad26.COV2.S vaccine versus placebo. The chain recombines TRBV30 with TRBJ1-2, with 8 positions matching TRBD1. In DNA form, the CDR3 reads TGTGCCTGGAGTCTAACAGGGGGGTATGGCTACACCTTC. It encodes CAWSLTGGYGYTF.